This T cell receptor (beta chain) was documented in a study of tumor-infiltrating lymphocytes in primary liver carcinoma. The CDR3 is 15 amino acids. CDR1 is SGHNT and CDR2 is YYREEE in the germline V gene (reference sequence). The researchers produced TCR beta cDNA from about 510 ng total RNA with a constant-region primer. It was through three nested multiplex PCR rounds of slightly modified ARM-PCR that TCR beta libraries arose. Two initial PCR rounds of about 10 cycles each paired TRBV1-TRBV30 forward primers with a C-beta reverse primer. From the multiplex PCR reads, TCRdb called clonotypes with MiXCR, one entry per CDR3 protein. Altogether under 200,000 distinct CDR3 sequences are present, around 85% being singletons, with the ten largest covering 18%. Investigators took RNA and DNA out together from about 20-30 mg of unsorted bulk tissue. The proportion of viable tumor cells exceeded 75% in every tumor sample.

Remarks on this clonotype: The germline gene is not matched at one end of the junction; a read error may be the cause.

The origin of this receptor is a man aged 40-49 years with primary liver carcinoma and hepatitis B virus infection. V and J are TRBV5-4 and TRBJ2-4; 8 positions agree with TRBD1. Material: tumor tissue from primary liver carcinoma. The CDR3 here is CACRLAGGVKTIQYF. CDR3 DNA sequence: TGTGCCTGCAGATTGGCAGGGGGCGTAAAAACCATTCAGTACTTC.